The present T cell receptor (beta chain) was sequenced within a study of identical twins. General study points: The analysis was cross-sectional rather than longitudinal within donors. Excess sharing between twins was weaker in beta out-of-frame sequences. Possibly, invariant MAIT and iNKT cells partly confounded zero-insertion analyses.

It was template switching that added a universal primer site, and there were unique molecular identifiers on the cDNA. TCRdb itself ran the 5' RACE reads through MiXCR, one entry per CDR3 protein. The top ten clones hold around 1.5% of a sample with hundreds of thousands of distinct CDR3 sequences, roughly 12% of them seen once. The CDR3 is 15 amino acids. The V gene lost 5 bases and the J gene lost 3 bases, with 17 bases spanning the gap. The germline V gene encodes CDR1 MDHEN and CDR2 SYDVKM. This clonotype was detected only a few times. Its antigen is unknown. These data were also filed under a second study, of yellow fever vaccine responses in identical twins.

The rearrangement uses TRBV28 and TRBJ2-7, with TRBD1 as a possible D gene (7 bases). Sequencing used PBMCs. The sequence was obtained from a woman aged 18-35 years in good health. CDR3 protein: CASSGGGTDFYEQYF. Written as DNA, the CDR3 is TGTGCCAGCAGTGGTGGAGGGACAGACTTCTACGAGCAGTACTTC.